This paragraph covers one T cell receptor (beta chain) sequence. This entry belongs to a study of PD-1 blockade in classical Hodgkin lymphoma. Every single patient, without exception, relapsed after autologous stem cell transplantation, and brentuximab vedotin exposure varied. V dropped 1 base and J dropped 2 bases, with 9 bases sitting between them. This CDR3 has 15 residues. Per the germline V gene, CDR1 is SGHDT and CDR2 is YYEEEE. Sequenced by immunoSEQ multiplex PCR; TCRdb stores in-frame clones only, minus some. The data hold some 95,000 clones, with roughly nine tenths observed a single time. Sample: peripheral blood mononuclear cells (PBMCs), taken before the second cycle of nivolumab. This TCR was recovered from a human donor with classical Hodgkin lymphoma. The chain uses TRBV5-6 and TRBJ2-2; D not certain. CDR3 region: CASSLRRFNTGELFF. In nucleotides, the CDR3 is TGTGCCAGCAGCTTGAGACGTTTCAACACCGGGGAGCTGTTTTTT.